This T cell receptor beta chain was sequenced in a study of blood T cell repertoires in COVID-19. Study at large: Samples representing acute and convalescent COVID-19 were sourced from the United States, Italy and Spain. From T cells, B-cell-depleted T cells, or PBMCs came the material, which was cDNA or gDNA.

The CDR3 covers 16 residues. The germline V gene encodes CDR1 ENHRY and CDR2 SYGVKD. The junction had 8 bases not matched to a gene; V was cut back by 0 bases and J by 5 bases. Original methodology: The assay estimated nucleated cells by amplifying reference gene primers. Here immunoSEQ multiplex PCR was the method, and the copy in TCRdb shows in-frame clones only, minus some. V, J and clone size were drawn from that table, and D and trimming were deduced from the DNA. Among tens of thousands of clones listed, 80% to 95% were seen once. The sequencing input was peripheral blood. This receptor was taken from a human donor in a cohort sampled during active COVID-19. This chain uses TRBV10-3 with TRBJ2-3; 7 positions agree with TRBD1. CDR3 in amino acids: CAISESPGTAEDTQYF. In DNA form, the CDR3 reads TGTGCCATCAGTGAGTCGCCCGGGACAGCCGAAGATACGCAGTATTTT.